This is a list of T cell receptor beta chains from one sample in a study of lymphopenia after photon versus proton radiotherapy. Clones were read by immunoSEQ multiplex PCR, and TCRdb kept only the in-frame ones, dropping some. The sample has about 70,000 clones, 80% to 95% seen once; the top ten hold 2.2%. This material consisted of peripheral blood, taken from a patient treated with photon-based radiotherapy. Receptors were obtained from a woman aged 40 to 50 with cholangiocarcinoma. CDR3s include the opening cysteine and the closing phenylalanine or tryptophan. D genes are given only for firm matches. A clone size is listed for some rows: how often the clone was seen (once, few, many), or a class if it is expanded.

NA | NA | TRBJ2-3 | TRBV4-1 | CASSQYGRTDTQYF | TGCGCCAGCAGCCAGTATGGCAGGACAGATACGCAGTATTTT
NA | NA | TRBJ2-5 | TRBV10-2 | CASSQVRETQYF | TGCGCCAGCAGCCAGGTCCGAGAGACCCAGTACTTC
NA | TRBD2 | TRBJ2-5 | TRBV19 | CASSPTGSGGETQYF | TGTGCCAGTAGCCCAACGGGTAGCGGGGGGGAGACCCAGTACTTC
NA | TRBD2 | TRBJ2-5 | TRBV7-6 | CASSLTYSGSRETQYF | TGTGCCAGCAGCTTAACTTATAGCGGGTCCCGGGAGACCCAGTACTTC
NA | NA | TRBJ2-5 | TRBV9 | CASSVAQGRETQYF | TGTGCCAGCAGCGTCGCCCAGGGCCGGGAGACCCAGTACTTC
NA | TRBD1 | TRBJ2-7 | TRBV11-2 | CASSHIDRDSYEQYF | TGTGCCAGCAGCCACATAGACCGGGACAGCTACGAGCAGTACTTC
NA | NA | TRBJ1-1 | TRBV7-9 | CASSLAGGGGGTEAFF | TGTGCCAGCAGCTTAGCTGGGGGCGGCGGGGGCACTGAAGCTTTCTTT
NA | TRBD2 | TRBJ2-1 | TRBV2 | CASTKWAGGNEQFF | TGTGCCAGCACCAAATGGGCGGGGGGCAATGAGCAGTTCTTC
NA | NA | TRBJ1-6 | TRBV9 | CASSVGGLGDSPLHF | TGTGCCAGCAGCGTAGGGGGGCTCGGGGACTCACCCCTCCACTTT
once | NA | TRBJ1-1 | TRBV15 | CATRGSLGTEAFF | TGTGCCACCAGGGGATCCCTGGGAACTGAAGCTTTCTTT
NA | TRBD1 | TRBJ2-1 | TRBV5-1 | CASSPWTGNNEQFF | TGCGCCAGCAGCCCCTGGACAGGGAACAATGAGCAGTTCTTC
NA | NA | TRBJ2-2 | TRBV11-2 | CASTPVSGGNTGELFF | TGTGCCAGCACCCCGGTATCCGGGGGTAACACCGGGGAGCTGTTTTTT
NA | TRBD1 | TRBJ2-1 | TRBV7-9 | CASSLTGSREQFF | TGTGCCAGCAGCCTGACAGGGTCTAGAGAGCAGTTCTTC
NA | NA | TRBJ2-7 | TRBV6-6 | CASSYPDRNKDEQYF | TGTGCCAGCAGTTACCCCGACAGGAATAAGGACGAGCAGTACTTC
few | NA | TRBJ1-2 | TRBV30 | CAWRPGGVFGYTF | TGTGCCTGGAGGCCCGGAGGTGTTTTTGGCTACACCTTC
NA | TRBD1 | TRBJ2-7 | TRBV28 | CASSLTGTGRYEQYF | TGTGCCAGCAGTTTAACCGGGACAGGGAGGTACGAGCAGTACTTC
NA | TRBD2 | TRBJ2-1 | TRBV6-5 | CASKPALAANEQFF | TGTGCCAGCAAACCGGCTCTAGCGGCCAATGAGCAGTTCTTC
once | TRBD2 | TRBJ2-5 | TRBV11-2 | CASSFWGTSQETQYF | TGTGCCAGCAGCTTCTGGGGGACTAGCCAAGAGACCCAGTACTTC
NA | NA | TRBJ2-3 | TRBV15 | CATSRGGGPKDTQYF | TGTGCCACCAGCAGAGGGGGCGGGCCCAAGGATACGCAGTATTTT
NA | NA | TRBJ1-2 | TRBV27 | CASGREGGYGYTF | TGTGCCAGCGGGCGGGAGGGAGGCTATGGCTACACCTTC
NA | NA | TRBJ2-1 | TRBV28 | CASREYNEQFF | TGTGCCAGCAGGGAGTACAATGAGCAGTTCTTC
NA | NA | TRBJ1-1 | TRBV2 | CASGRTGSNTEAFF | TGTGCCAGCGGACGTACAGGGTCGAACACTGAAGCTTTCTTT
NA | NA | TRBJ1-3 | TRBV28 | CASSPQDVRNTIYF | TGTGCCAGCAGTCCCCAAGATGTCAGAAACACCATATATTTT
NA | NA | TRBJ2-7 | TRBV5-5 | CASSRDWSYEQYF | TGTGCCAGCAGCCGGGACTGGTCCTACGAGCAGTACTTC
NA | TRBD2 | TRBJ2-7 | TRBV7-9 | CASSLERGDEQYF | TGTGCCAGCAGCTTAGAGCGGGGCGACGAGCAGTACTTC
once | NA | TRBJ1-1 | TRBV5-1 | CASSLGTSTEAFF | TGCGCCAGCAGCTTGGGGACGTCCACTGAAGCTTTCTTT
NA | TRBD2 | TRBJ2-1 | TRBV5-1 | CASSSGLAGGDEQFF | TGCGCCAGCAGCTCCGGGCTAGCGGGAGGGGATGAGCAGTTCTTC
once | TRBD2 | TRBJ2-7 | TRBV28 | CASSLGGPGTSGSYEQYF | TGTGCCAGCAGTTTGGGAGGCCCCGGGACTAGCGGTTCCTACGAGCAGTACTTC
NA | NA | TRBJ1-1 | TRBV6-5 | CASRLQQVSAEAFF | TGTGCCAGCAGGCTCCAACAGGTTAGCGCTGAAGCTTTCTTT
NA | NA | TRBJ1-2 | TRBV6-1 | CASRLTDPYGYTF | TGTGCCAGCAGATTGACAGACCCCTATGGCTACACCTTC
NA | NA | TRBJ1-1 | TRBV30 | CAWSVETEAFF | TGTGCCTGGAGTGTGGAGACTGAAGCTTTCTTT
NA | TRBD2 | TRBJ2-2 | TRBV19 | CASSIASGSTGELFF | TGTGCCAGTAGTATCGCGAGCGGGAGTACCGGGGAGCTGTTTTTT
NA | NA | TRBJ1-1 | TRBV5-4 | CASRPDGGAEAFF | TGTGCCAGCAGACCGGACGGGGGAGCTGAAGCTTTCTTT
NA | NA | TRBJ2-7 | TRBV7-3 | CASSLGKVYEQYF | TGTGCCAGCAGCTTAGGGAAGGTCTACGAGCAGTACTTC
NA | TRBD1 | TRBJ1-5 | TRBV19 | CASSPGDRLYQPQHF | TGTGCCAGTAGTCCCGGGGACAGGTTATATCAGCCCCAGCATTTT
NA | NA | TRBJ2-3 | TRBV7-9 | CASSYGDRTSTDTQYF | TGTGCCAGCAGCTACGGCGACCGAACTAGCACAGATACGCAGTATTTT
NA | NA | TRBJ1-6 | TRBV19 | CASSIGNSYNSPLHF | TGTGCCAGTAGTATAGGAAATTCCTATAATTCACCCCTCCACTTT
NA | TRBD1 | TRBJ2-3 | TRBV6-1 | CASSGRDSNTDTQYF | TGTGCCAGCAGTGGCCGGGACAGCAACACAGATACGCAGTATTTT
NA | TRBD1 | TRBJ2-2 | TRBV2 | CASRPGQGLTGELFF | TGTGCCAGCAGACCCGGACAGGGCCTCACCGGGGAGCTGTTTTTT
NA | TRBD1 | TRBJ1-5 | TRBV19 | CASSITGTGTYSNQPQHF | TGTGCCAGTAGTATCACCGGGACAGGAACTTATAGCAATCAGCCCCAGCATTTT
NA | NA | TRBJ1-1 | TRBV6-5 | CASSFRAEGFTEAFF | TGTGCCAGCAGTTTTAGGGCTGAAGGATTCACTGAAGCTTTCTTT
NA | NA | TRBJ2-4 | TRBV7-9 | CASSPPELIAKNIQYF | TGTGCCAGCAGCCCACCAGAACTTATAGCCAAAAACATTCAGTACTTC
NA | TRBD1 | TRBJ1-3 | TRBV6-5 | CAARRDRNPGNTIYF | TGTGCCGCTCGCCGGGACAGGAATCCTGGAAACACCATATATTTT
NA | NA | TRBJ2-4 | TRBV27 | CASSLTRSIQYF | TGTGCCAGCAGTTTAACTAGGAGCATTCAGTACTTC
NA | NA | TRBJ2-5 | TRBV6-5 | CASSRVWGQETQYF | TGTGCCAGCAGCAGGGTCTGGGGTCAAGAGACCCAGTACTTC
NA | TRBD1 | TRBJ1-2 | TRBV5-1 | CASTIGDRTNYGYTF | TGCGCCAGCACCATAGGGGACAGGACTAACTATGGCTACACCTTC
NA | NA | TRBJ1-3 | TRBV5-1 | CASSSEGYGNTIYF | TGCGCCAGCAGCTCCGAGGGGTATGGAAACACCATATATTTT
NA | NA | TRBJ2-7 | TRBV10-1 | CASSETGAQNEQYF | TGCGCCAGCAGTGAAACCGGGGCCCAGAACGAGCAGTACTTC
once | NA | TRBJ2-1 | TRBV9 | CASSPGDNEQFF | TGTGCCAGCAGCCCGGGGGACAATGAGCAGTTCTTC
NA | TRBD2 | TRBJ2-3 | TRBV18 | CASSPKELAGGLTDTQYF | TGTGCCAGCTCACCCAAGGAACTAGCGGGGGGGCTCACAGATACGCAGTATTTT
NA | NA | TRBJ1-1 | TRBV7-3 | CASSDPGTEAFF | TGTGCCAGCAGCGACCCGGGAACTGAAGCTTTCTTT
NA | NA | TRBJ2-5 | TRBV11-2 | CASSLASDYVGRRETQYF | TGTGCCAGCAGCTTAGCATCCGATTACGTGGGGCGGCGGGAGACCCAGTACTTC
NA | TRBD1 | TRBJ1-1 | TRBV5-1 | CASSWNDRDMNTEAFF | TGCGCCAGCAGCTGGAACGACAGGGACATGAACACTGAAGCTTTCTTT
NA | NA | TRBJ1-1 | TRBV6-1 | CATPDGTNTEAFF | TGTGCCACACCGGACGGGACGAACACTGAAGCTTTCTTT